A selection of T cell receptor beta chains follows, all from one sample in a study of CD8+CD57+ T cells in acquired aplastic anemia. TCRdb used MiXCR to reprocess the reads, holding one entry per CDR3 protein. The table records around 200,000 distinct CDR3 sequences, 61% of them present only once. The specimen was sorted CD4+, CD8+, or CD8+CD57+ T cells (not recorded which) from PBMCs. The receptor source for this set is a human donor in good health. Each CDR3 is given with its conserved first and last residue.

TRBJ1-5 | TRBV9 | CASSLSYSNQPQHF
TRBJ2-7 | TRBV7-3 | CASSLVTGGRDEQYF
TRBJ1-2 | TRBV15 | CATSRAGQGEMGGYTF
TRBJ1-1 | TRBV6-5 | CASSGFRQGRTEAFF
TRBJ1-4 | TRBV6-5 | CASSDAAQGQKLFF
TRBJ2-7 | TRBV14 | CASSHMGSYEQYF
TRBJ1-2 | TRBV13 | CASSLGGSGYTF
TRBJ2-7 | TRBV28 | CASSPREIPYEQYF
TRBJ1-2 | TRBV29-1 | CSVVSEGQGAQNYGYTF
TRBJ2-1 | TRBV2 | CASQDPAGCNGQFF
TRBJ2-1 | TRBV29-1 | CSVHQGRGVFGNEQLF
TRBJ1-1 | TRBV6-1 | CASSYTQGRAFF
TRBJ1-2 | TRBV29-1 | CSAGRIYGYTF
TRBJ1-5 | TRBV6-1 | CASRSRVYPQHF
TRBJ1-2 | TRBV7-9 | CASSSGADNGYTF
TRBJ1-3 | TRBV7-6 | CASSLMGARDTIYF
TRBJ2-1 | TRBV7-9 | CASSLAGDLGQFF
TRBJ2-7 | TRBV25-1 | CASSEFRGTYEQHF
TRBJ2-3 | TRBV5-1 | CASSYTRSTDTQYF
TRBJ1-4 | TRBV20-1 | CSARTRAAEKLFF
TRBJ2-5 | TRBV7-3 | CASNNGGQTQYF
TRBJ1-2 | TRBV19 | CASSIKSGGILYGYTF
TRBJ2-1 | TRBV9 | CASSVEGLASEQFF
TRBJ2-1 | TRBV10-3 | CAISLGRANSSYNEQFF
TRBJ2-1 | TRBV7-6 | CASSFYPLAGGENEQFF
TRBJ2-1 | TRBV7-6 | CASSHSGAGEQFF
TRBJ1-1 | TRBV19 | CASSIGQGSEAFF
TRBJ1-4 | TRBV7-9 | CASSLTATNEKLFF
TRBJ1-6 | TRBV27 | CASSFWDPSSYNSPLHF